The 10 T cell receptor beta chains given below trace back to one sample, sequenced in a study of blood T cells in healthy people across ages. Combining a sample-barcoded 5' primer with a J-beta primer mix, a second PCR ran for about 7 to 11 cycles. TCRdb re-derived calls from the 5' RACE reads in MiXCR, one entry per CDR3 protein. The profile shows 850,000 to 950,000 distinct CDR3 sequences, about 30% of them singletons. Sequencing input: blood. These receptor sequences come from an elderly woman in good health.

The chain recombines TRBV29-1 with TRBJ2-5; 11 bases are a match to TRBD1. The V and J ends lost 7 bases and 5 bases, in that order; junction bases with no gene match: 9. Germline V gives CDR1 SQVTM, CDR2 ANQGSEA. The CDR3 covers 14 residues. DNA of the CDR3: TGCAGCGCCCAAGGGACAGGGGGACGGGAGACCCAGTACTTC. Amino acid sequence: CSAQGTGGRETQYF.

This clonotype was found many times. The chain has TRBV5-1 and TRBJ2-6; TRBD1 might be the D (5 bases). Germline values: CDR1 SGHRS, CDR2 YFSETQ. Trimming left V 4 bases short and J 0 bases short, with 11 bases between. The CDR3 consists of 16 residues. The CDR3 loop is CASSIGHRSGANVLTF. The CDR3 DNA is TGCGCCAGCAGCATCGGACACCGCTCTGGGGCCAACGTCCTGACTTTC.

At least ten counts were recorded for this clonotype. J is TRBJ2-3 and V is TRBV5-5, with a tentative D call TRBD2 (6 bases). The CDR3 totals 14 residues. The V end lost 3 bases, the J end lost 2 bases, and 10 bases lay between the germline ends. Germline values: CDR1 SGHKS, CDR2 YYEKEE (reference sequence). CDR3 loop: CASSSGTHTDTQYF. DNA for the CDR3: TGTGCCAGCAGCTCCGGGACTCACACAGATACGCAGTATTTT.

CDR3 sequence (DNA): TGTGCCAGCATCCTCCTGTGGGACAGGGGAACCGATAGCTACACCTTC. It specifies CASILLWDRGTDSYTF. The chain carries TRBV5-6 and TRBJ1-2; 10 bases line up with TRBD1. The CDR3 loop spans 16 amino acids. J lost 9 bases, V lost 6 bases, and 17 bases had no gene match. In germline, CDR1 is SGHDT, CDR2 YYEEEE.

In this sample, this clonotype turned up many times. The V gene is TRBV9, the J gene TRBJ2-1, with 12 bases matching TRBD2. This CDR3 region has 16 residues. Unmatched junction bases numbered 10, after V lost 4 bases and J lost 8 bases. The germline gives CDR1 SGDLS, CDR2 YYNGEE. CDR3 in amino acids: CASSPSGLAGSDEQFF. The DNA for the CDR3 is TGTGCCAGCAGCCCCTCTGGACTAGCGGGGAGCGATGAGCAGTTCTTC.

This clonotype has more than one count but fewer than ten. With a much larger clone just one base away, this may be a read error. The chain employs TRBV29-1 and TRBJ2-1; D is possibly TRBD2 (5 bases). TRBJ2-7 explains the end of the DNA better; the J call may be wrong. Germline CDR1 and CDR2: SQVTM and ANQGSEA. The CDR3 has 13 residues. DNA of the CDR3: TGCAGCGTGACCGGGGTTGATTACAATGAGCAGTACTTC. Its protein product is CSVTGVDYNEQYF.

The table lists this clonotype with many counts. This chain uses TRBV5-5 with TRBJ1-2; D uncertain. There are 14 residues in the CDR3. Germline CDR1 SGHKS, CDR2 YYEKEE (reference sequence). V was clipped by 6 bases and J by 6 bases, with 18 bases between them. CDR3 sequence: CASTTTRQVDGYTF. DNA for the CDR3: TGTGCCAGCACAACGACTCGGCAGGTGGATGGCTACACCTTC.

This clonotype was found a few times. CDR3 residues: CASRPGPGDGTQYF. The CDR3 nucleotides read TGTGCCAGCAGGCCGGGACCCGGCGACGGTACGCAGTATTTT. V gene TRBV5-6 combines with J gene TRBJ2-3, with D perhaps being TRBD1 or TRBD2 (5 bases each). This CDR3 is built from 14 residues. Germline CDR1 reads SGHDT; CDR2 reads YYEEEE. Trimming cost V 5 bases and J 8 bases, with 18 bases left between them.

V gene TRBV29-1 combines with J gene TRBJ2-5, with D possibly matching TRBD1 (6 bases). The V and J ends lost 5 bases and 3 bases respectively, with 16 bases between them. The CDR3 runs to 14 residues. The germline gives CDR1 SQVTM, CDR2 ANQGSEA. Written as DNA, the CDR3 is TGCAGCGTTTACGATACAGGGAAGGAAGAGACCCAGTACTTC. Amino acids: CSVYDTGKEETQYF.

This clonotype was counted only a few times. A single base separates this from a much larger clone, so it may be a read error. The chain joins TRBV12-3 or TRBV12-4 to TRBJ2-1; D perhaps matches TRBD1 (7 bases). Trimming pared 5 bases from V and 6 bases from J, leaving 14 bases between. CDR3 length equals 14 residues. CDR3 region: CASSRLEGANEQFF. CDR3 nucleotide sequence: TGTGCCAGCAGTCGCCTGGAGGGGGCCAATGAGCAGTTCTTC.